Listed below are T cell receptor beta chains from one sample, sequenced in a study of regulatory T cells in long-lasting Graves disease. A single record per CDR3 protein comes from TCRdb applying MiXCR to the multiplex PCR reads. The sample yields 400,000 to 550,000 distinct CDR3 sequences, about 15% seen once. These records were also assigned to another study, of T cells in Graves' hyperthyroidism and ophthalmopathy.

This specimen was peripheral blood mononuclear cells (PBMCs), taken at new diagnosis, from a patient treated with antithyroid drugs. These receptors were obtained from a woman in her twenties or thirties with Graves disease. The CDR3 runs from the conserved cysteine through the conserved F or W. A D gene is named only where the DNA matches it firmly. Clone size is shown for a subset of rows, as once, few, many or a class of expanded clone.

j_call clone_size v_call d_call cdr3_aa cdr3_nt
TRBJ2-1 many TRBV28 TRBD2 CASSLWTGTRAYNEQFF TGTGCCAGCAGCCTCTGGACCGGGACTAGGGCATACAATGAGCAGTTCTTC
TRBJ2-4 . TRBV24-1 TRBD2 CATSDFGLADAKNIQYF TGTGCCACCAGTGATTTTGGCCTAGCGGATGCCAAAAACATTCAGTACTTC
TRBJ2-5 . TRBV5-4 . CASSPTPEETQYF TGTGCCAGCAGCCCGACCCCAGAAGAGACCCAGTACTTC
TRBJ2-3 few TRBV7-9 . CASNKGSDTDTQYF TGTGCCAGCAATAAGGGGAGTGACACAGATACGCAGTATTTT
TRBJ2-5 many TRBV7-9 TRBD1 CASSPRTGPETQYF TGTGCCAGCAGCCCTCGGACAGGGCCCGAGACCCAGTACTTC
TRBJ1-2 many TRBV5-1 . CASSFGGADSSYTF TGCGCCAGCAGCTTCGGGGGGGCGGATAGTAGCTACACCTTC
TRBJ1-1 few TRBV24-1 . CATSDLGSRAFF TGTGCCACCAGTGATTTGGGCAGTCGCGCTTTCTTT
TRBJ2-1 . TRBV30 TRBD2 CAWILGTSGRDEQFF TGTGCCTGGATACTCGGGACTAGCGGGAGAGATGAGCAGTTCTTC
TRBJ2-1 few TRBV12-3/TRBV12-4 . CASSFGGRGSYNEQFF TGTGCCAGCAGTTTCGGTGGGAGAGGGTCCTACAATGAGCAGTTCTTC
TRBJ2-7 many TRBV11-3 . CASSLGVFEQYF TGTGCCAGCAGCTTGGGAGTTTTCGAGCAGTACTTC
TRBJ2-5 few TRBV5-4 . CASSLGSFGETQYF TGTGCCAGCAGCTTGGGGTCGTTCGGGGAGACCCAGTACTTC
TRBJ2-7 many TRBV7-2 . CASSSGGALYEQYF TGTGCCAGCAGCTCAGGGGGGGCCTTATACGAGCAGTACTTC
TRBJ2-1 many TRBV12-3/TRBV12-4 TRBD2 CASSLTSGGNEQFF TGTGCCAGCAGTCTGACTAGCGGGGGAAATGAGCAGTTCTTC
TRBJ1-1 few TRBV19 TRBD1 CARRGPHTEAFF TGTGCCCGCAGGGGGCCCCACACTGAAGCTTTCTTT
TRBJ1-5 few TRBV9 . CASSATPDPGSDQPQHF TGTGCCAGCAGCGCCACCCCGGACCCCGGGTCGGATCAGCCCCAGCATTTT
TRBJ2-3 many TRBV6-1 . CATRTGTDTQYF TGTGCCACCCGGACAGGCACAGATACGCAGTATTTT
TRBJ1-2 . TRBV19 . CASSIGQQYYGYTF TGTGCCAGTAGTATCGGGCAGCAGTACTATGGCTACACCTTC
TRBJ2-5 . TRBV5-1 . CASSLDRAGETQYF TGCGCCAGCAGCTTGGACAGGGCGGGTGAGACCCAGTACTTC
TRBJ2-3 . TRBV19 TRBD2 CASSKGLATDTQYF TGTGCCAGTAGTAAGGGACTAGCGACAGATACGCAGTATTTT
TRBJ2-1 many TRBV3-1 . CASSQAGASEQFF TGTGCCAGCAGCCAAGCGGGGGCCTCGGAGCAGTTCTTC
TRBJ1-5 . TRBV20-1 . CSAREGWQRTTPGQPQHF TGCAGTGCTAGAGAAGGGTGGCAGAGAACAACCCCTGGGCAGCCCCAGCATTTT
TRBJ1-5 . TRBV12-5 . CASGLVSGVNQPQHF TGTGCTAGTGGTTTGGTATCTGGGGTAAATCAGCCCCAGCATTTT
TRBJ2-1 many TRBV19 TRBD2 CASSRGLAGDYNEQFF TGTGCCAGTAGTAGAGGGCTAGCGGGAGATTACAATGAGCAGTTCTTC
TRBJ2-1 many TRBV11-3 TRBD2 CASSLDSGSGEQFF TGTGCCAGCAGCTTAGATAGCGGGAGCGGTGAGCAGTTCTTC
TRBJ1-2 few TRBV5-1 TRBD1 CASSLAATGGGYTF TGCGCCAGCAGCTTGGCAGCGACAGGGGGTGGCTACACCTTC
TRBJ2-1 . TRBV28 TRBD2 CASSREGNEQFF TGTGCCAGCAGTCGGGAGGGTAATGAGCAGTTCTTC
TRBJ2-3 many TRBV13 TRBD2 CASSSPGLHTDTQYF TGTGCCAGCAGCTCGCCGGGACTACACACAGATACGCAGTATTTT
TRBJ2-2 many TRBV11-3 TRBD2 CASRAFRTSPNTGELFF TGTGCCAGCAGGGCCTTCCGGACTAGCCCGAACACCGGGGAGCTGTTTTTT
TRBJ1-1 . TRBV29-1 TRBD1 CSATGGIRQAFF TGCAGCGCCACAGGGGGCATTAGGCAAGCTTTCTTT
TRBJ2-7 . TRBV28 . CAARGQTYEQYF TGTGCCGCCCGGGGGCAGACCTACGAGCAGTACTTC
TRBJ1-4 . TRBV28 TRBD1 CASGDRGEFDEKLFF TGTGCCAGCGGGGACAGGGGAGAGTTCGATGAAAAACTGTTTTTT
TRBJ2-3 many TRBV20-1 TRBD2 CSATGTSGRAADTQYF TGCAGTGCTACCGGGACTAGCGGGAGGGCAGCAGATACGCAGTATTTT
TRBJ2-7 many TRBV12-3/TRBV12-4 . CASSGGVYEQYF TGTGCCAGCAGTGGGGGAGTCTACGAGCAGTACTTC
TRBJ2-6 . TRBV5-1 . CASSAQTWANVLTF TGCGCCAGCAGCGCCCAAACATGGGCCAACGTCCTGACTTTC
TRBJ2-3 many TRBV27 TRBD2 CASSSGLAGGFGTQYF TGTGCCAGCAGTTCCGGACTAGCGGGAGGATTCGGTACGCAGTATTTT
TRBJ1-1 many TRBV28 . CASSPYGLMNTEAFF TGTGCCAGCAGTCCGTACGGACTGATGAACACTGAAGCTTTCTTT
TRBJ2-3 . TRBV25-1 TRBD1 CASSVIQGGTDTQYF TGTGCCAGCAGTGTTATCCAGGGGGGCACAGATACGCAGTATTTT
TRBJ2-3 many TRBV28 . CASSLTGVDTDTQYF TGTGCCAGCAGTTTGACAGGCGTCGACACAGATACGCAGTATTTT
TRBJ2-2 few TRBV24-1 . CATSENEANTGELFF TGTGCCACCAGTGAAAACGAGGCGAACACCGGGGAGCTGTTTTTT
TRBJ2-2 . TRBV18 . CASSHNYITGELFF TGTGCCAGCTCACATAACTACATTACCGGGGAGCTGTTTTTT
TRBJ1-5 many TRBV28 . CASSLVGGLLNQPQHF TGTGCCAGCAGTTTAGTGGGAGGGCTTCTAAATCAGCCCCAGCATTTT
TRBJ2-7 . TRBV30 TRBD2 CAWTLAGADEQYF TGTGCCTGGACCCTAGCGGGAGCCGACGAGCAGTACTTC
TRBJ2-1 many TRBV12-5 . CASGLVLGEQFF TGTGCTAGTGGTTTGGTGTTAGGGGAGCAGTTCTTC
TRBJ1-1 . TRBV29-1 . CSVDSGAGNTEAFF TGCAGCGTTGATTCGGGAGCAGGGAACACTGAAGCTTTCTTT
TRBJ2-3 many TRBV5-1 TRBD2 CASSLASGRIDTQYF TGCGCCAGCAGCTTGGCTAGCGGGAGGATCGATACGCAGTATTTT
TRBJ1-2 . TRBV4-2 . CASSPREGYGYTF TGTGCCAGCAGTCCCCGGGAAGGCTATGGCTACACCTTC
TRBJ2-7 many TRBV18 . CASSLAVWDEQYF TGTGCCAGCTCACTAGCCGTTTGGGACGAGCAGTACTTC
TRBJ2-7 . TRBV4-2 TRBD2 CASSQDSSGGSYEQYF TGTGCCAGCAGCCAAGATTCTAGCGGGGGGTCCTACGAGCAGTACTTC